The next 9 T cell receptor beta chains were all read from a single sample in a study of blood T cell repertoires in COVID-19. Data came from immunoSEQ multiplex PCR; TCRdb stores just in-frame clones and leaves some out. This sample carries roughly 320,000 clones, around 85% of them seen once, and the ten largest clones take around 7.8%. The specimen was peripheral blood. These receptor sequences come from a human donor in a cohort sampled during active COVID-19.

The rearrangement joins TRBV12-5 to TRBJ2-3; 8 bases fit TRBD1. Trimming took 5 bases from V and 3 from J; bases not matched to a gene: 7. The CDR3 is 15 amino acids. Germline V gene sequence: CDR1 LGHNT, CDR2 FRNRAP. The CDR3 sequence is CASGTDRDLTDTQYF. CDR3 coding DNA: TGTGCTAGTGGTACGGACAGGGATTTAACAGATACGCAGTATTTT.

The chain uses TRBV6-2 or TRBV6-3 and TRBJ1-1, with D possibly TRBD1 on 5 matching bases. V lost 5 bases and J 12 bases, leaving 16 bases between the germline ends. The germline gives CDR1 MNHEY, CDR2 SVGEGT. The CDR3 runs 12 residues. The CDR3 region is CASSPDNIGTFF. The DNA for the CDR3 is TGTGCCAGCAGTCCGGACAACATTGGGACTTTCTTT.

The chain carries TRBV5-6 and TRBJ1-1; a weak D match, TRBD1 (5 bases). This CDR3 contains 14 residues. From germline, CDR1 is SGHDT and CDR2 YYEEEE. V lost 4 bases to trimming and J lost 3 bases, with 13 bases between them. CDR3 in amino acids: CASSPVGRDTEAFF. In DNA, the CDR3 is TGTGCCAGCAGCCCCGTGGGGCGAGACACTGAAGCTTTCTTT.

This clone was seen a handful of times. The chain is built from TRBV6-5 and TRBJ1-1; D not resolved. The V gene lost 6 bases and the J gene lost 1 base, with 6 bases spanning the gap. The CDR3 extends over 12 amino acids. Per germline, CDR1 MNHEY and CDR2 SVGAGI. The CDR3 nucleotides read TGTGCCAGCAGAACAACGAACACTGAAGCTTTCTTT. Translating gives CASRTTNTEAFF.

This clone was found a few times. V usage is TRBV29-1 and J usage is TRBJ1-1, with D uncertain. V dropped 3 bases and J dropped 2 bases, with 4 bases sitting between them. The CDR3 is made up of 11 amino acids. Germline-derived CDR1 and CDR2 are SQVTM and ANQGSEA. CDR3 DNA sequence: TGCAGCGTTGATGGCAACACTGAAGCTTTCTTT. This gives the protein CSVDGNTEAFF.

This clone has just one count. V usage is TRBV24-1 and J usage is TRBJ1-5, with a possible D match to TRBD1 (5 bases). This CDR3 has 13 amino acids. CDR1 and CDR2 from the germline V gene are KGHDR and SFDVKD. Trimming took 3 bases from V and 6 from J, leaving 8 bases between them. CDR3 residues: CATSDRGGQPQHF. As DNA, the CDR3 is TGTGCCACCAGTGATAGGGGAGGTCAGCCCCAGCATTTT.

The count of this clone is one. The chain recombines TRBV5-4 with TRBJ2-7; the D gene is possibly TRBD2 (5 bases). CDR3 size: 12 residues. Germline V gives CDR1 SGHNT, CDR2 YYREEE (reference sequence). V was clipped by 0 bases and J by 6 bases, with 7 bases between them. The CDR3 sequence: CASSLGRAEQYF. The DNA for the CDR3 is TGTGCCAGCAGCTTGGGGCGGGCCGAGCAGTACTTC.

This chain uses TRBV7-9 with TRBJ2-7; D unclear. Germline V gives CDR1 SEHNR, CDR2 FQNEAQ (reference sequence). The CDR3 has 13 residues. Trimming shortened V by 4 bases and J by 1 base, and 8 bases separated the two germline ends. CDR3 nucleotides: TGTGCCAGCAGCTCCTGGCAGTCCTACGAGCAGTACTTC. This gives the protein CASSSWQSYEQYF.

The V call is TRBV11-2, the J call TRBJ2-7, with TRBD2 identical over 8 bases. Germline V gives CDR1 SGHAT, CDR2 FQNNGV. V shed 7 bases, J shed 4 bases, and the junction held 15 bases outside the gene matches. The CDR3 length is 16 residues. The CDR3, as DNA: TGTGCCAGCACCGAACGTTCGGGACTAGGGATATACGAGCAGTACTTC. Its translation: CASTERSGLGIYEQYF.